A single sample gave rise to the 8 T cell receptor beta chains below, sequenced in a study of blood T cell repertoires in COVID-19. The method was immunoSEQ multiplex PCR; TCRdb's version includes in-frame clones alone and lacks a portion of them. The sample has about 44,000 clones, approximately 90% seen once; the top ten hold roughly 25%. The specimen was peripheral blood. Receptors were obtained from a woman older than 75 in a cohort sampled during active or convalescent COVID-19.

This chain's CDR3 is CACILGVGAGEKLFF. CDR3 bases: TGTGCCTGTATACTTGGAGTGGGGGCGGGTGAAAAACTGTTTTTT. This rearrangement joins TRBV30 to TRBJ1-4, with TRBD1 as a possible D gene (6 bases). Germline V gene data show CDR1 as GTSNPN and CDR2 as SVGIG (reference sequence). CDR3 size: 15 residues. Between the trimmed V and J ends, which lost 6 bases and 7 bases, there was a span of 21 bases.

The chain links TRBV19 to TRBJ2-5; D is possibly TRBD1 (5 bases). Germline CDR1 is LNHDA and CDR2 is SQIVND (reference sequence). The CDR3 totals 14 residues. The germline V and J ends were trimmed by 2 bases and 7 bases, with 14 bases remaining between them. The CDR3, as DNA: TGTGCCAGTAGTATAAGGGGCCCCGTTCCGACCCAGTACTTC. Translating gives CASSIRGPVPTQYF.

CDR3 nucleotides: TGCGCCAGCAGCTTGGGTCAGGGCCCCTACAATGAGCAGTTCTTC. Protein: CASSLGQGPYNEQFF. The genes are TRBV5-1 and TRBJ2-1, with a tentative D call TRBD1 (5 bases). The germline CDR1 and CDR2 sequences are SGHRS and YFSETQ. The V gene lost 0 bases and the J gene lost 2 bases, with 9 bases spanning the gap. The CDR3 covers 15 residues.

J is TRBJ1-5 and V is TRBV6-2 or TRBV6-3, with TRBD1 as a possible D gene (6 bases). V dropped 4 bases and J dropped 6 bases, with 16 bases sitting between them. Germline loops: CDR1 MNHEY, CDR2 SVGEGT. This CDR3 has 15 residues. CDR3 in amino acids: CASSSPGHQGQPQHF. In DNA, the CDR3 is TGTGCCAGCAGTTCACCGGGACACCAAGGTCAGCCCCAGCATTTT.

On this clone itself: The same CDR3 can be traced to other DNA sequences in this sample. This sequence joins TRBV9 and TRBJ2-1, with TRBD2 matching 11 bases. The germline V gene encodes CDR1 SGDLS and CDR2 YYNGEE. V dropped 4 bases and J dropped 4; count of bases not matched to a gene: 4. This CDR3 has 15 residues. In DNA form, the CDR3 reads TGTGCCAGCAGCCCTGGGACTAGCGGATACAATGAGCAGTTCTTC. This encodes CASSPGTSGYNEQFF.

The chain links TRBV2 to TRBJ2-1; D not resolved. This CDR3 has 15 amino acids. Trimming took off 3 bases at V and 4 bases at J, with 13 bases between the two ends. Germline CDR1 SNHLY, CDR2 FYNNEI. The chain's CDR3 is CASSEPFTEYNEQFF. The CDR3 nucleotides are TGTGCCAGCAGTGAGCCTTTCACCGAGTACAATGAGCAGTTCTTC.

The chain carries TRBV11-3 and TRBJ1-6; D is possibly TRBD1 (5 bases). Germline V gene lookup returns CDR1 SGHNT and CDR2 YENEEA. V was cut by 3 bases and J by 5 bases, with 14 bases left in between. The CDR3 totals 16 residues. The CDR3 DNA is TGTGCCAGCAGCTTTGATGGGGGAGGGGATAATTCACCCCTCCACTTT. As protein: CASSFDGGGDNSPLHF. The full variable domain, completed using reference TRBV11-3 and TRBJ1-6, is EAGVVQSPRYKIIEKKQPVAFWCNPISGHNTLYWYLQNLGQGPELLIRYENEEAVDDSQLPKDRFSAERLKGVDSTLKIQPAELGDSAVYLCASSFDGGGDNSPLHFGNGTRLTVT.

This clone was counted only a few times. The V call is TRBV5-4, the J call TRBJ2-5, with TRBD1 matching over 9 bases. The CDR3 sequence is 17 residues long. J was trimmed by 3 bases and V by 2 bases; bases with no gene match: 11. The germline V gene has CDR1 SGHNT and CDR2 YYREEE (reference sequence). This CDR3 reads CASSFPFAGQGEETQYF. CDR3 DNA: TGTGCCAGCAGCTTCCCCTTTGCGGGACAGGGCGAAGAGACCCAGTACTTC. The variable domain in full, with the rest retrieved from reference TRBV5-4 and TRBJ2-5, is ETGVTQSPTHLIKTRGQQVTLRCSSQSGHNTVSWYQQALGQGPQFIFQYYREEENGRGNFPPRFSGLQFPNYSSELNVNALELDDSALYLCASSFPFAGQGEETQYFGPGTRLLVL.